Listed below are T cell receptor beta chains from one sample, sequenced in a study of cytomegalovirus exposure and HLA in healthy donors. This table comes from immunoSEQ multiplex PCR, and its TCRdb copy is limited to in-frame clones, with some not included. Of approximately 170,000 clones listed, approximately 81% are singletons. The sample comprised PBMCs. All receptors come from a man younger than 40 in good health and CMV-seropositive. The CDR3 runs from the conserved cysteine through the conserved F or W. The order of the fields is clone size, J gene, D gene, V gene, CDR3 protein, CDR3 DNA. D genes are given only for firm matches. The size entry is marked missing in some rows and otherwise reads once, few, many or a size class.

clone_size: .
j_call: TRBJ2-3
d_call: TRBD2
v_call: TRBV7-2
cdr3_aa: CASSVSAGDGDTQYF
cdr3_nt: TGTGCCAGCAGCGTTTCAGCGGGAGATGGAGATACGCAGTATTTT

clone_size: .
j_call: TRBJ2-2
d_call: .
v_call: TRBV7-6
cdr3_aa: CASSRDTGELFF
cdr3_nt: TGTGCCAGCAGCCGGGACACCGGGGAGCTGTTTTTT

clone_size: .
j_call: TRBJ2-1
d_call: TRBD2
v_call: TRBV10-2
cdr3_aa: CASRGGTSGSNEQFF
cdr3_nt: TGCGCCAGCAGGGGGGGGACTAGCGGGAGCAATGAGCAGTTCTTC

clone_size: once
j_call: TRBJ2-7
d_call: TRBD2
v_call: TRBV14
cdr3_aa: CASSQLAGGYEQYF
cdr3_nt: TGTGCCAGCAGCCAACTAGCGGGAGGTTACGAGCAGTACTTC

clone_size: .
j_call: TRBJ1-5
d_call: TRBD1
v_call: TRBV10-3
cdr3_aa: CAISVSGTGNQPQHF
cdr3_nt: TGTGCCATCAGTGTCTCGGGGACAGGCAATCAGCCCCAGCATTTT

clone_size: .
j_call: TRBJ2-6
d_call: TRBD1
v_call: TRBV7-2
cdr3_aa: CASSPRTGSGANVLTF
cdr3_nt: TGTGCCAGCAGCCCTAGGACAGGCTCTGGGGCCAACGTCCTGACTTTC

clone_size: .
j_call: TRBJ2-3
d_call: .
v_call: TRBV11-2
cdr3_aa: CASSLVGGGPNTQYF
cdr3_nt: TGTGCCAGCAGCTTAGTAGGAGGAGGACCAAATACGCAGTATTTT

clone_size: .
j_call: TRBJ1-2
d_call: .
v_call: TRBV7-9
cdr3_aa: CASSLGGSEIIHGYTF
cdr3_nt: TGTGCCAGCAGCTTAGGAGGGTCAGAGATAATACATGGCTACACCTTC

clone_size: .
j_call: TRBJ1-2
d_call: .
v_call: TRBV27
cdr3_aa: CASSDDGLTMSGYTF
cdr3_nt: TGTGCCAGCAGTGACGACGGCTTAACTATGAGTGGCTACACCTTC

clone_size: .
j_call: TRBJ1-1
d_call: TRBD1
v_call: TRBV19
cdr3_aa: CASSLSTGVNTEAFF
cdr3_nt: TGTGCCAGTAGTTTATCGACAGGGGTGAACACTGAAGCTTTCTTT

clone_size: .
j_call: TRBJ1-1
d_call: TRBD1
v_call: TRBV5-1
cdr3_aa: CASSSDRGLRLNTEAFF
cdr3_nt: TGCGCCAGCAGCTCAGACAGGGGGCTCCGGTTGAACACTGAAGCTTTCTTT

clone_size: .
j_call: TRBJ2-1
d_call: .
v_call: TRBV27
cdr3_aa: CASSPHSGSYNEQFF
cdr3_nt: TGTGCCAGCAGTCCTCACTCGGGATCTTACAATGAGCAGTTCTTC

clone_size: .
j_call: TRBJ1-2
d_call: .
v_call: TRBV6-5
cdr3_aa: CASSYSGQGRHYGYTF
cdr3_nt: TGTGCCAGCAGTTACTCGGGGCAGGGGAGACACTATGGCTACACCTTC

clone_size: .
j_call: TRBJ2-2
d_call: .
v_call: TRBV9
cdr3_aa: CASSVGGQIGELFF
cdr3_nt: TGTGCCAGCAGCGTGGGGGGGCAGATCGGGGAGCTGTTTTTT

clone_size: once
j_call: TRBJ2-2
d_call: TRBD2
v_call: TRBV9
cdr3_aa: CASSFQTSGSIGELFF
cdr3_nt: TGTGCCAGCAGCTTCCAGACTAGCGGGAGTATCGGGGAGCTGTTTTTT

clone_size: .
j_call: TRBJ1-2
d_call: TRBD1
v_call: TRBV27
cdr3_aa: CASSLDRGYGYTF
cdr3_nt: TGTGCCAGCAGTTTAGACAGGGGGTATGGCTACACCTTC

clone_size: .
j_call: TRBJ1-1
d_call: .
v_call: TRBV5-4
cdr3_aa: CASSSTQGSNTEAFF
cdr3_nt: TGTGCCAGCAGCTCCACCCAGGGATCGAACACTGAAGCTTTCTTT

clone_size: once
j_call: TRBJ1-5
d_call: .
v_call: TRBV15
cdr3_aa: CATSTHRNQPQHF
cdr3_nt: TGTGCCACCAGCACCCACAGGAATCAGCCCCAGCATTTT

clone_size: .
j_call: TRBJ2-2
d_call: .
v_call: TRBV7-2
cdr3_aa: CASSPGGTGELFF
cdr3_nt: TGTGCCAGCAGCCCAGGGGGGACCGGGGAGCTGTTTTTT

clone_size: .
j_call: TRBJ2-1
d_call: .
v_call: TRBV9
cdr3_aa: CASSPVPTYNEQFF
cdr3_nt: TGTGCCAGCAGCCCGGTCCCAACCTACAATGAGCAGTTCTTC

clone_size: .
j_call: TRBJ2-1
d_call: TRBD1
v_call: TRBV29-1
cdr3_aa: CSVLPAGGAGYNEQFF
cdr3_nt: TGCAGCGTACTCCCAGCAGGGGGAGCTGGCTACAATGAGCAGTTCTTC

clone_size: .
j_call: TRBJ2-1
d_call: TRBD2
v_call: TRBV7-3
cdr3_aa: CASSPLAAPSNEQFF
cdr3_nt: TGTGCCAGCAGCCCTCTAGCGGCCCCATCCAATGAGCAGTTCTTC

clone_size: .
j_call: TRBJ2-1
d_call: TRBD2
v_call: TRBV23-1
cdr3_aa: CASSQSLPGLADNEQFF
cdr3_nt: TGCGCCAGCAGTCAATCCCTACCGGGACTAGCGGACAATGAGCAGTTCTTC

clone_size: .
j_call: TRBJ1-3
d_call: TRBD1
v_call: TRBV11-3
cdr3_aa: CASSLTGGSSGNTIYF
cdr3_nt: TGTGCCAGCAGCTTAACAGGGGGTTCCTCTGGAAACACCATATATTTT

clone_size: .
j_call: TRBJ2-3
d_call: TRBD2
v_call: TRBV9
cdr3_aa: CASSPEGDYRPTDTQYF
cdr3_nt: TGTGCCAGCAGCCCAGAAGGGGACTACCGTCCCACAGATACGCAGTATTTT

clone_size: .
j_call: TRBJ1-2
d_call: .
v_call: TRBV7-9
cdr3_aa: CSSSFSSPGYTF
cdr3_nt: TGTTCCAGCAGCTTTTCCTCCCCCGGCTACACCTTC

clone_size: .
j_call: TRBJ2-3
d_call: .
v_call: TRBV14
cdr3_aa: CASSFTSSTQYF
cdr3_nt: TGTGCCAGCAGCTTTACTAGCTCGACGCAGTATTTT

clone_size: .
j_call: TRBJ2-7
d_call: .
v_call: TRBV27
cdr3_aa: CASSLSALTGAYEQYF
cdr3_nt: TGTGCCAGCAGTTTATCAGCCCTGACAGGAGCCTACGAGCAGTACTTC

clone_size: .
j_call: TRBJ2-1
d_call: .
v_call: TRBV21-1
cdr3_aa: CASSHSGPRHEQFF
cdr3_nt: TGTGCCAGCAGCCATAGCGGTCCCCGGCATGAGCAGTTCTTC

clone_size: .
j_call: TRBJ2-5
d_call: TRBD1
v_call: TRBV5-4
cdr3_aa: CASSRGQVQETQYF
cdr3_nt: TGTGCCAGCAGTCGAGGACAGGTACAAGAGACCCAGTACTTC

clone_size: .
j_call: TRBJ1-4
d_call: .
v_call: TRBV5-5
cdr3_aa: CASSGKQGAANEKLFF
cdr3_nt: TGTGCCAGCAGCGGAAAACAGGGAGCGGCTAATGAAAAACTGTTTTTT

clone_size: .
j_call: TRBJ1-2
d_call: .
v_call: TRBV4-3
cdr3_aa: CASSQLTANYGYTF
cdr3_nt: TGCGCCAGCAGCCAACTGACAGCTAACTATGGCTACACCTTC

clone_size: .
j_call: TRBJ2-5
d_call: .
v_call: TRBV5-6
cdr3_aa: CASSPEMRQETQYF
cdr3_nt: TGTGCCAGCAGCCCGGAGATGCGCCAGGAGACCCAGTACTTC

clone_size: .
j_call: TRBJ1-5
d_call: .
v_call: TRBV7-8
cdr3_aa: CASTPRGIGSNQPQHF
cdr3_nt: TGTGCCAGCACCCCTAGGGGGATCGGTAGCAATCAGCCCCAGCATTTT

clone_size: .
j_call: TRBJ1-4
d_call: .
v_call: TRBV28
cdr3_aa: CASSFPGVGEKLFF
cdr3_nt: TGTGCCAGCAGTTTCCCCGGGGTTGGAGAAAAACTGTTTTTT

clone_size: .
j_call: TRBJ2-1
d_call: TRBD2
v_call: TRBV27
cdr3_aa: CASSLGASGSGSEQFF
cdr3_nt: TGTGCCAGCAGTTTAGGGGCCAGCGGGAGCGGTAGTGAGCAGTTCTTC

clone_size: once
j_call: TRBJ1-2
d_call: TRBD1
v_call: TRBV4-3
cdr3_aa: CASSPPTGAHYGYTF
cdr3_nt: TGCGCCAGCAGCCCGCCGACAGGGGCACATTATGGCTACACCTTC

clone_size: medium-sized
j_call: TRBJ2-1
d_call: .
v_call: TRBV4-3
cdr3_aa: CASSPGLDNEQFF
cdr3_nt: TGCGCCAGCAGCCCGGGACTCGACAATGAGCAGTTCTTC

clone_size: few
j_call: TRBJ2-1
d_call: .
v_call: TRBV4-3
cdr3_aa: CASSQEKDWPYNEQFF
cdr3_nt: TGCGCCAGCAGCCAAGAGAAGGACTGGCCCTACAATGAGCAGTTCTTC

clone_size: .
j_call: TRBJ2-1
d_call: TRBD2
v_call: TRBV2
cdr3_aa: CASRLTSGGFSEQFF
cdr3_nt: TGTGCCAGCAGACTCACTAGCGGGGGGTTTAGTGAGCAGTTCTTC

clone_size: .
j_call: TRBJ2-3
d_call: TRBD2
v_call: TRBV9
cdr3_aa: CASSPSGSEADTQYF
cdr3_nt: TGTGCCAGCAGCCCTAGCGGGAGTGAGGCAGATACGCAGTATTTT

clone_size: .
j_call: TRBJ2-5
d_call: TRBD1
v_call: TRBV7-9
cdr3_aa: CASSPPGTGKEETQYF
cdr3_nt: TGTGCCAGCAGCCCACCCGGGACAGGGAAGGAGGAGACCCAGTACTTC

clone_size: once
j_call: TRBJ1-4
d_call: .
v_call: TRBV19
cdr3_aa: CASSLQGNEKLFF
cdr3_nt: TGTGCCAGTAGTCTACAGGGCAATGAAAAACTGTTTTTT

clone_size: .
j_call: TRBJ1-5
d_call: .
v_call: TRBV19
cdr3_aa: CASSIRISVRVDQPQHF
cdr3_nt: TGTGCCAGTAGTATTAGGATTAGTGTCAGGGTGGATCAGCCCCAGCATTTT

clone_size: .
j_call: TRBJ1-1
d_call: TRBD1
v_call: TRBV7-3
cdr3_aa: CATSTGKNTEAFF
cdr3_nt: TGTGCCACCTCGACAGGGAAGAACACTGAAGCTTTCTTT

clone_size: .
j_call: TRBJ2-7
d_call: TRBD2
v_call: TRBV5-1
cdr3_aa: CASSSTSGSDEQYF
cdr3_nt: TGCGCCAGCAGCTCAACTAGCGGGTCCGACGAGCAGTACTTC

clone_size: .
j_call: TRBJ2-7
d_call: .
v_call: TRBV2
cdr3_aa: CASSEQVGGAYEQYF
cdr3_nt: TGTGCCAGCAGTGAACAGGTAGGCGGGGCCTACGAGCAGTACTTC

clone_size: .
j_call: TRBJ2-7
d_call: TRBD2
v_call: TRBV5-1
cdr3_aa: CASSWVVAGGYEQYF
cdr3_nt: TGCGCCAGCAGCTGGGTAGTAGCGGGAGGCTACGAGCAGTACTTC

clone_size: few
j_call: TRBJ2-7
d_call: TRBD1
v_call: TRBV13
cdr3_aa: CASSLRPDRGYEQYF
cdr3_nt: TGTGCCAGCAGCTTACGGCCGGACAGGGGCTACGAGCAGTACTTC